Described below is a single T cell receptor beta chain sequence and its context. Assay used: immunoSEQ multiplex PCR; TCRdb lists only in-frame clones, some missing. Of around 200,000 clones listed, around 63% are singletons. This specimen comes from a study of shared clonotypes between healthy human individuals. Germline values: CDR1 SGHRS, CDR2 YFSETQ. The CDR3 has 15 amino acids. Trimming cost V 3 bases and J 0 bases, with 10 bases left between them. This sequence was found in a man aged 25 to 40 in good health. The sequenced material came from memory CD4+ T cells sorted from blood. The subset denotes: CD45RA-negative fraction. V and J are TRBV5-1 and TRBJ1-3; D gene unclear. DNA for the CDR3: TGCGCCAGCAGCTCCCAACAGAGCTCTGGAAACACCATATATTTT. Its translation is CASSSQQSSGNTIYF. The full variable domain, completed using reference TRBV5-1 and TRBJ1-3, is KAGVTQTPRYLIKTRGQQVTLSCSPISGHRSVSWYQQTPGQGLQFLFEYFSETQRNKGNFPGRFSGRQFSNSRSEMNVSTLELGDSALYLCASSSQQSSGNTIYFGEGSWLTVV.